These 20 T cell receptor beta chains were all obtained from the same sample, sequenced in a study of regulatory T cells in long-lasting Graves disease. As for time point: newly diagnosed GD, antithyroid drugs for less than 3 months. PBMCs were the source of the RNA used for TCR sequencing. Building the TCR beta libraries relied on iRepertoire HTBI primers, and CDR3 regions underwent Arm-PCR. TCRdb analysed the multiplex PCR reads with MiXCR anew, one entry per CDR3 protein. The sample shows 680,000 or so distinct CDR3 sequences, less than 20% of them seen only once. Another study also made use of these data, one on T cells in Graves' hyperthyroidism and ophthalmopathy.

The starting material was peripheral blood mononuclear cells (PBMCs), obtained at new diagnosis, from a patient treated with antithyroid drugs. The receptors come from a woman younger than 45 with Graves disease.

This clonotype was observed a single time. A junction end diverges from the germline sequence, so it may reflect a read error. The rearrangement joins TRBV27 to TRBJ1-4, with D perhaps TRBD1 (6 bases). Germline assignment: CDR1 MNHEY and CDR2 SMNVEV (reference sequence). This CDR3 is built from 14 residues. CDR3 in amino acids: CASSRGATNGKLFF. The CDR3 DNA sequence: TGTGCCAGCAGTAGGGGGGCAACTAATGGAAAACTGTTTTTT.

The chain is built from TRBV19 and TRBJ1-1; 8 bases match TRBD1. This CDR3 contains 15 residues. The V gene end was trimmed by 1 base and the J gene end by 6 bases; junction bases not matched to a gene: 7. Germline V CDR1 and CDR2: LNHDA, SQIVND (reference sequence). DNA of the CDR3: TGTGCCAGTAGTATAGGTCCCAGGGGGCGGCCTGAAGCTTTCTTT. The encoded protein is CASSIGPRGRPEAFF.

This clonotype was recorded many times. The chain couples TRBV28 to TRBJ1-6, with a weak D call TRBD1 (6 bases). V gave up 5 bases and J gave up 7 bases, with 18 bases separating them. Germline V gene data show CDR1 as MDHEN and CDR2 as SYDVKM. The CDR3 has 16 amino acids. As DNA, the CDR3 is TGTGCCAGCAGTCCTAGGGGACACTCAAGAAATTCACCCCTCCACTTT. Amino acid sequence: CASSPRGHSRNSPLHF.

This clonotype showed up just a few times. The J gene is TRBJ1-3, the V gene TRBV30; no firm D call. The CDR3 loop spans 13 amino acids. Trimming stripped 1 base from V and 4 bases from J, with 8 bases between. Germline loops: CDR1 GTSNPN, CDR2 SVGIG (reference sequence). The CDR3 spells CAWSEGLGNTIYF. In DNA, the CDR3 is TGTGCCTGGAGTGAGGGCCTGGGAAACACCATATATTTT.

The genes are TRBV19 and TRBJ2-1, with D possibly being TRBD1 (5 bases). Between the trimmed V and J ends, which lost 2 bases and 9 bases, there was a span of 8 bases. This CDR3 is 12 amino acids long. CDR1 is LNHDA, CDR2 SQIVND, per germline (reference sequence). This CDR3 is CASSILGAEQFF. CDR3 sequence (DNA): TGTGCCAGTAGTATACTAGGGGCTGAGCAGTTCTTC. Filled out from reference TRBV19 and TRBJ2-1, the complete variable domain reads DGGITQSPKYLFRKEGQNVTLSCEQNLNHDAMYWYRQDPGQGLRLIYYSQIVNDFQKGDIAEGYSVSREKKESFPLTVTSAQKNPTAFYLCASSILGAEQFFGPGTRLTVL.

This clonotype was seen more than once but under ten times. This sequence joins TRBV10-1 and TRBJ2-6, with D tentatively TRBD2 (6 bases). The CDR3 length is 18 residues. The germline V and J ends were trimmed by 5 bases and 2 bases, with 19 bases remaining between them. Germline V gene sequence: CDR1 WNHNN, CDR2 SYGVQD (reference sequence). The CDR3 sequence: CASSPGSPGRPGANVLTF. The DNA for the CDR3 is TGCGCCAGCAGTCCCGGGAGTCCCGGGCGGCCTGGGGCCAACGTCCTGACTTTC.

This clonotype has a count of ten or more. The V gene is TRBV28, the J gene TRBJ1-2; D is unresolved. Deletions cut 7 bases from V and 0 bases from J, with 18 bases between. The CDR3 is 16 residues long. Germline assignment: CDR1 MDHEN and CDR2 SYDVKM. The CDR3 spells CASKTEGLFPNYGYTF. DNA of the CDR3: TGTGCCAGCAAAACCGAAGGACTTTTTCCTAACTATGGCTACACCTTC.

The gene calls are TRBV20-1 and TRBJ2-1; 7 bases match TRBD2. Germline CDR1 and CDR2: DFQATT and SNEGSKA (reference sequence). CDR3 length: 15 amino acids. Trimming removed 5 bases from V and 7 bases from J; junction bases left unmatched: 14. CDR3 DNA: TGCAGTGCTGCGTTAAGGCGGGAGTTTCAGAATGAGCAGTTCTTC. Amino acid sequence: CSAALRREFQNEQFF.

This clonotype was found many times. The CDR3 is CASRRGAGEETQYF. DNA for the CDR3: TGTGCCAGCCGGAGGGGAGCGGGAGAGGAGACCCAGTACTTC. V usage is TRBV2 and J usage is TRBJ2-5, with TRBD2 matching over 8 bases. The length of the CDR3 is 14 residues. CDR1 is SNHLY, CDR2 FYNNEI, per germline. The junction had 10 bases not matched to a gene; V was cut back by 8 bases and J by 5 bases.

This chain joins TRBV5-1 and TRBJ2-1; D gene unclear. Looked up from germline, CDR1 is SGHRS and CDR2 is YFSETQ. The CDR3 loop spans 15 amino acids. V lost 1 base to trimming and J lost 5 bases, with 13 bases between them. CDR3 in amino acids: CASSLLVGSDNEQFF. In nucleotides, the CDR3 is TGCGCCAGCAGCTTGTTGGTGGGTTCGGACAATGAGCAGTTCTTC. Together with reference TRBV5-1 and TRBJ2-1, the CDR3 gives the full variable domain: KAGVTQTPRYLIKTRGQQVTLSCSPISGHRSVSWYQQTPGQGLQFLFEYFSETQRNKGNFPGRFSGRQFSNSRSEMNVSTLELGDSALYLCASSLLVGSDNEQFFGPGTRLTVL.

The V and J genes are TRBV15 and TRBJ2-7; D is uncertain. Germline CDR1 is LNHNV and CDR2 is YYDKDF (reference sequence). V lost 0 bases to trimming and J lost 2 bases, with 5 bases between them. This CDR3 is 13 amino acids long. The DNA for the CDR3 is TGTGCCACCAGCAGAGATTCACCCTACGAGCAGTACTTC. It yields the protein CATSRDSPYEQYF.

The rearrangement joins TRBV7-9 to TRBJ2-2; 10 bases line up with TRBD1. Germline CDR1 is SEHNR and CDR2 is FQNEAQ (reference sequence). This CDR3 is built from 20 residues. V was clipped by 0 bases and J by 0 bases; unmatched bases: 10. The CDR3 region is CASSLASTGTGEANTGELFF. The CDR3 nucleotides read TGTGCCAGCAGCTTAGCGTCGACTGGGACAGGGGAGGCGAACACCGGGGAGCTGTTTTTT.

The sample holds a few counts of this clonotype. V is TRBV20-1 and J is TRBJ2-3, with 12 nucleotides matching TRBD2. This CDR3 has 16 residues. The V gene end was trimmed by 3 bases and the J gene end by 0 bases; junction bases not matched to a gene: 4. CDR1 and CDR2 from the germline V gene are DFQATT and SNEGSKA (reference sequence). DNA of the CDR3: TGCAGTGCTAGGATCGGACTAGCGGGGAGCACAGATACGCAGTATTTT. Amino acid sequence: CSARIGLAGSTDTQYF.

This clonotype was picked up many times. This chain uses TRBV20-1 with TRBJ2-7, with D possibly matching TRBD2 (6 bases). This CDR3 region has 16 residues. Trimming stripped 5 bases from V and 4 bases from J, with 24 bases between. Per the germline V gene, CDR1 is DFQATT and CDR2 is SNEGSKA (reference sequence). Here the CDR3 reads CSAAPGLSNIRYEQYF. In DNA, the CDR3 is TGCAGTGCTGCTCCGGGACTTTCTAATATTAGGTACGAGCAGTACTTC.

The table lists this clonotype with many counts. The chain recombines TRBV28 with TRBJ1-4, with D maybe TRBD1 (5 bases). The germline V and J ends were trimmed by 4 bases and 5 bases, with 17 bases remaining between them. Germline CDR1 is MDHEN and CDR2 is SYDVKM. CDR3 length: 16 amino acids. The CDR3 is CASSSFAQAYNEKLFF. CDR3 in DNA: TGTGCCAGCAGTTCATTCGCACAGGCCTACAATGAAAAACTGTTTTTT.

This clonotype was seen more than once but under ten times. The rearrangement joins TRBV6-2 or TRBV6-3 to TRBJ2-1; D unresolved. This CDR3 has 11 residues. V lost 10 bases and J lost 4, with 8 bases in between. Looked up from germline, CDR1 is MNHEY and CDR2 is SVGEGT. CDR3 nucleotides: TGTGCCACCGGGCGTTACAATGAGCAGTTCTTC. Protein product: CATGRYNEQFF.

CDR3: CASSLRPKGLAGGLSSYNEQFF. The CDR3 region has the DNA TGTGCCAGCAGCTTACGACCCAAAGGACTAGCGGGAGGTTTAAGCTCCTACAATGAGCAGTTCTTC. The chain employs TRBV13 and TRBJ2-1; 14 bases map to TRBD2. This CDR3 has 22 amino acids. Per the germline V gene, CDR1 is PRHDT and CDR2 is FYEKMQ (reference sequence). V lost 2 bases and J lost 0; bases outside the gene matches: 15.

The table lists this clonotype with many counts. The genes are TRBV7-9 and TRBJ2-2, with D unclear. V lost 0 bases, J lost 9 bases, and 11 bases lay in between. The CDR3 length is 14 residues. Germline values: CDR1 SEHNR, CDR2 FQNEAQ (reference sequence). The CDR3 region is CASSLATRARELFF. Here the CDR3 DNA reads TGTGCCAGCAGCTTAGCTACCCGCGCGCGGGAGCTGTTTTTT.

This clonotype was seen a handful of times. The rearrangement links TRBV10-3 to TRBJ2-1; D gene uncertain. The V and J ends lost 1 base and 7 bases respectively, with 8 bases between them. Germline V gives CDR1 ENHRY, CDR2 SYGVKD. CDR3 length: 13 residues. The chain's CDR3 is CAISEYLVNEQFF. The DNA of the CDR3 is TGTGCCATCAGTGAGTACCTTGTAAATGAGCAGTTCTTC.

This clonotype was recorded many times. The chain carries TRBV15 and TRBJ1-1; the D gene is possibly TRBD1 (5 bases). Germline V gene data show CDR1 as LNHNV and CDR2 as YYDKDF (reference sequence). Deletions cut 3 bases from V and 3 bases from J, with 14 bases between. The CDR3 spans 15 residues. The CDR3 reads CATSRTRQLYTEAFF. The CDR3 nucleotides read TGTGCCACCAGCAGGACCCGACAGCTTTACACTGAAGCTTTCTTT.